A single sample is the source of the 24 T cell receptor beta chains below, sequenced in a study of shared clonotypes between healthy human individuals. Some clones are missing from TCRdb's copy, which holds only in-frame ones; the method was immunoSEQ multiplex PCR. This repertoire shows roughly 1,000,000 clones, around 82% found once; its top ten account for around 0.6%. The sample was memory CD4+ T cells from PBMCs. Regarding subset: CD45RA-negative fraction. These receptors originate from a man aged 18 to 30 in good health. Some clones in this sample may be carry-over from other donors' samples.

The gene calls are TRBV27 and TRBJ2-7; weak D call: TRBD2 (6 bases). The V end was cut by 6 bases, the J end by 2 bases, with 11 bases between. The CDR3 is made up of 13 amino acids. Looked up from germline, CDR1 is MNHEY and CDR2 is SMNVEV (reference sequence). DNA for the CDR3: TGTGCCAGCAGATCATGGGGGGCCTACGAGCAGTACTTC. This sequence encodes CASRSWGAYEQYF.

Worth noting for this clone: The sample contains more than one DNA sequence encoding this CDR3. The chain joins TRBV2 to TRBJ1-2; D possibly corresponds to TRBD1 (6 bases). V was shortened by 6 bases and J by 0 bases, with 11 bases between the two germline ends. Germline CDR1 is SNHLY and CDR2 is FYNNEI. The CDR3 consists of 14 residues. CDR3 loop: CASSAQGANYGYTF. CDR3 nucleotide sequence: TGTGCCAGCAGCGCACAGGGAGCTAACTATGGCTACACCTTC. Drawing the rest from reference TRBV2 and TRBJ1-2, the complete variable domain is EPEVTQTPSHQVTQMGQEVILRCVPISNHLYFYWYRQILGQKVEFLVSFYNNEISEKSEIFDDQFSVERPDGSNFTLKIRSTKLEDSAMYFCASSAQGANYGYTFGSGTRLTVV.

The V gene is TRBV9, the J gene TRBJ2-5; 7 bases are a match to TRBD1. V lost 7 bases and J lost 0; bases outside the gene matches: 18. Germline-derived CDR1 and CDR2 are SGDLS and YYNGEE. The CDR3 has 18 amino acids. As DNA, the CDR3 is TGTGCCAGCCCTAAGGGGGCAACCGATACATCCAACCAAGAGACCCAGTACTTC. Translation gives CASPKGATDTSNQETQYF. The full variable domain, its missing parts supplied by reference TRBV9 and TRBJ2-5, is DSGVTQTPKHLITATGQRVTLRCSPRSGDLSVYWYQQSLDQGLQFLIQYYNGEERAKGNILERFSAQQFPDLHSELNLSSLELGDSALYFCASPKGATDTSNQETQYFGPGTRLLVL.

The chain recombines TRBV18 with TRBJ1-2, with D maybe TRBD1 (6 bases). The V and J ends lost 6 bases and 2 bases respectively, with 10 bases between them. The CDR3 consists of 13 residues. Germline V gene lookup returns CDR1 KGHSH and CDR2 LQKENI. CDR3 amino acids: CASSRDKNYGYTF. The CDR3 DNA sequence: TGTGCCAGCTCCAGGGACAAAAACTATGGCTACACCTTC.

This clone was picked up a small number of times. V and J are TRBV27 and TRBJ2-2, with D hard to call. This CDR3 is built from 15 residues. V was clipped by 2 bases and J by 0 bases, with 7 bases between them. Germline CDR1 reads MNHEY; CDR2 reads SMNVEV (reference sequence). The CDR3 DNA sequence: TGTGCCAGCAGTTTACGGCCGTCGAACACCGGGGAGCTGTTTTTT. Translation: CASSLRPSNTGELFF.

The genes are TRBV11-2 and TRBJ1-3, with 10 bases that match TRBD1. Trimming at V came to 5 bases and at J to 2 bases, leaving 6 bases not matched to a gene. This CDR3 has 16 amino acids. Germline loops: CDR1 SGHAT, CDR2 FQNNGV. The chain's CDR3 is CASSLRDRGAGNTIYF. The CDR3 DNA is TGTGCCAGCAGCCTCAGGGACAGGGGTGCTGGAAACACCATATATTTT.

This clone was recorded a few times. The chain employs TRBV21-1 and TRBJ1-5; TRBD1 reflects the table's D call only, with no check against the DNA. TRBV21-1 is described as a pseudogene. This CDR3 comprises 16 residues. This CDR3 is CASSKGRGVNNQPQHF. CDR3 DNA: TGTGCCAGCAGCAAAGGCAGGGGAGTAAACAATCAGCCCCAGCATTTT.

This chain links TRBV5-1 with TRBJ2-7; 7 nucleotides line up with TRBD2. Germline assignment: CDR1 SGHRS and CDR2 YFSETQ. The V segment lost 3 bases and the J segment 0 bases; nucleotides outside the gene matches: 6. The CDR3 loop spans 15 amino acids. This CDR3 is CASSWSSGGSYEQYF. The DNA for the CDR3 is TGCGCCAGCAGCTGGTCTAGCGGAGGCTCCTACGAGCAGTACTTC.

Note on this clone: Other DNA sequences in this specimen translate into the identical CDR3. DNA of the CDR3: TGCAGTGCTAGGAGGGAAAAACTGTTTTTT. Translation: CSARREKLFF. This chain uses TRBV20-1 with TRBJ1-4; D is unclear. This CDR3 contains 10 residues. V gave up 3 bases and J gave up 8 bases, with 4 bases separating them. CDR1 is DFQATT and CDR2 is SNEGSKA in the germline V gene (reference sequence).

Regarding this clone: Other DNA sequences in the same sample also yield this CDR3. This chain connects TRBV7-2 to TRBJ1-1; no definite D call. Germline CDR1 SGHTA, CDR2 FQGNSA. The V end was cut by 2 bases, the J end by 1 base, with 5 bases between. The CDR3 has 13 residues. The CDR3 DNA is TGTGCCAGCAGCTTATCGGGGAACACTGAAGCTTTCTTT. Protein product: CASSLSGNTEAFF.

This clone showed up many times. The sample holds other DNA sequences that translate to the same CDR3. This chain joins TRBV28 and TRBJ1-5; no definite D call. The CDR3 length is 17 residues. Germline CDR1 MDHEN, CDR2 SYDVKM. V lost 4 bases and J lost 1, with 17 bases in between. The CDR3 DNA sequence: TGTGCCAGCAGTTCTAAACCCGCCTTTAGCAGCAATCAGCCCCAGCATTTT. This sequence encodes CASSSKPAFSSNQPQHF.

The chain carries TRBV10-3 and TRBJ2-5; D possibly uses TRBD1 or TRBD2 (6 bases each). V was clipped by 6 bases and J by 5 bases, with 22 bases between them. The CDR3 runs to 16 residues. Per the germline V gene, CDR1 is ENHRY and CDR2 is SYGVKD. The CDR3 loop is CAISGGTGLVYETQYF. In nucleotides, the CDR3 is TGTGCCATCAGCGGGGGTACAGGGTTGGTTTACGAGACCCAGTACTTC.

This clone is a singleton in its sample. The V and J genes are TRBV7-3 and TRBJ2-7, with D tentatively TRBD1 (6 bases). The CDR3 runs 14 residues. V lost 0 bases and J 6 bases, leaving 12 bases between the germline ends. Looked up from germline, CDR1 is SGHTA and CDR2 is FQGTGA. The CDR3 loop reads CASSLTPGAFEQYF. For the CDR3, the DNA is TGTGCCAGCAGCTTAACGCCAGGGGCCTTCGAGCAGTACTTC. The full variable domain, rest sourced from reference TRBV7-3 and TRBJ2-7, is GAGVSQTPSNKVTEKGKYVELRCDPISGHTALYWYRQSLGQGPEFLIYFQGTGAADDSGLPNDRFFAVRPEGSVSTLKIQRTERGDSAVYLCASSLTPGAFEQYFGPGTRLTVT.

This chain connects TRBV10-2 to TRBJ2-7; 10 bases fit TRBD2. V shed 9 bases and J 2 bases; nucleotides not matched to a gene: 10. Looked up from germline, CDR1 is WSHSY and CDR2 is SAAADI. CDR3 size: 15 residues. The CDR3 spells CASSPFLAGAYEQYF. CDR3 DNA sequence: TGCGCCAGTTCTCCTTTCCTAGCGGGAGCCTACGAGCAGTACTTC.

This chain joins TRBV27 and TRBJ2-2; D remains ambiguous. The germline V gene has CDR1 MNHEY and CDR2 SMNVEV (reference sequence). The V end was cut by 1 base, the J end by 4 bases, with 4 bases between. The CDR3 length is 13 residues. CDR3 residues: CASSLYPTGELFF. For the CDR3, the DNA is TGTGCCAGCAGTTTATATCCCACCGGGGAGCTGTTTTTT.

The chain links TRBV6-1 to TRBJ2-6, with TRBD2 matching over 10 bases. This CDR3 has 17 amino acids. The ends lost 2 bases at V and 2 bases at J; junction bases unmatched: 3. Germline V lookup: CDR1 MNHNS, CDR2 SASEGT. CDR3 region: CASSEHLAGAGANVLTF. The CDR3 nucleotides read TGTGCCAGCAGTGAACATCTAGCGGGAGCTGGGGCCAACGTCCTGACTTTC.

The V and J genes are TRBV28 and TRBJ1-5, with D unresolved. Germline values: CDR1 MDHEN, CDR2 SYDVKM. The CDR3 contains 17 residues. Between the trimmed V and J ends, which lost 0 bases and 1 base, there was a span of 13 bases. The CDR3, as DNA: TGTGCCAGCAGTTTATGGGGGAGCGGCGTAAGCAATCAGCCCCAGCATTTT. Its translation: CASSLWGSGVSNQPQHF.

This clone showed up many times. The chain uses TRBV9 and TRBJ2-6; D remains unclear. The CDR3 extends over 13 amino acids. V was shortened by 7 bases and J by 0 bases, with 5 bases between the two germline ends. Germline CDR1 SGDLS, CDR2 YYNGEE. The CDR3 DNA is TGTGCCAGCGAGCGCTCTGGGGCCAACGTCCTGACTTTC. Its protein product is CASERSGANVLTF.

V gene TRBV28 combines with J gene TRBJ2-4, with D perhaps TRBD2 (6 bases). The CDR3 has 15 amino acids. CDR1 MDHEN and CDR2 SYDVKM come from the germline V gene. V was shortened by 6 bases and J by 1 base, with 13 bases between the two germline ends. Written as DNA, the CDR3 is TGTGCCAGCAGAGGTGGGGGGATCGCCAAAAACATTCAGTACTTC. This sequence encodes CASRGGGIAKNIQYF.

About this clone itself: This sample also contains other DNA sequences that code for the same CDR3. This chain uses TRBV20-1 with TRBJ1-1, with TRBD1 matching over 9 bases. CDR1 is DFQATT, CDR2 SNEGSKA, per germline (reference sequence). CDR3 size: 11 residues. V was pared by 6 bases and J by 8 bases, with 4 bases of the junction left unmatched. CDR3 DNA sequence: TGCAGTGCCCGGGGACAGGGAGAAGCTTTCTTT. Encoded protein: CSARGQGEAFF.

The chain is built from TRBV28 and TRBJ1-1, with unresolved D. Germline-derived CDR1 and CDR2 are MDHEN and SYDVKM. The V end was cut by 0 bases, the J end by 1 base, with 9 bases between. This CDR3 region has 15 residues. CDR3 coding DNA: TGTGCCAGCAGTTTATGGGGATTAGGGAACACTGAAGCTTTCTTT. Translated: CASSLWGLGNTEAFF.

This clone has more than one count but fewer than ten. The CDR3 sequence: CASSFGGLAKNIQYF. The CDR3 DNA reads TGTGCCAGCAGCTTCGGGGGTCTAGCCAAAAACATTCAGTACTTC. The V gene is TRBV7-8, the J gene TRBJ2-4; D possibly corresponds to TRBD2 (6 bases). The germline CDR1 and CDR2 sequences are SGHVS and FQNEAQ. V gave up 3 bases and J gave up 0 bases, with 9 bases separating them. The CDR3 loop spans 15 amino acids.

V and J are TRBV9 and TRBJ1-3, with D hard to call. Trimming removed 4 bases from V and 4 bases from J, with 12 bases in between. Germline loops: CDR1 SGDLS, CDR2 YYNGEE. The CDR3 sequence is 14 residues long. The CDR3 DNA reads TGTGCCAGCAGCCCCTGGACGGAGGGAAACACCATATATTTT. Its translation is CASSPWTEGNTIYF.

The V and J genes are TRBV6-6 and TRBJ1-3; 8 bases line up with TRBD1. The length of the CDR3 is 16 residues. Trimming cost V 6 bases and J 2 bases; bases outside gene matches: 9. Germline CDR1 is MNHNY and CDR2 is SVGAGI (reference sequence). In DNA form, the CDR3 reads TGTGCCAGCAGCCGGACAGGGAGGTTGGCTGGAAACACCATATATTTT. Translating gives CASSRTGRLAGNTIYF.